These T cell receptor beta chains were read from a single sample in a study of OX40 agonist ivuxolimab in advanced cancers. Repertoires were generated with immunoSEQ multiplex PCR, while TCRdb's copy carries only in-frame clones and drops some. The sample holds 78,000 or so clones, 85% seen once. Material: CD4+ or CD8+ T cells sorted from blood, obtained in a trial of the OX40 agonist ivuxolimab. These receptors were collected from an adult with an advanced solid tumor such as melanoma, head and neck, liver or kidney cancer. The CDR3 runs from the conserved cysteine through the conserved F or W. D genes are given only for firm matches. Clone sizes are given selectively: once, few, many, or a class where the clone is expanded.

D gene,J gene,CDR3 length,clone size,V gene,CDR3 protein,CDR3 DNA
NA,TRBJ2-7,13,NA,TRBV25-1,CASTNPLSYEQYF,TGTGCCAGCACCAACCCCCTTTCCTACGAGCAGTACTTC
NA,TRBJ1-3,15,NA,TRBV19,CASSIRRGAGNTIYF,TGTGCCAGTAGTATCCGACGGGGGGCTGGAAACACCATATATTTT
TRBD1,TRBJ1-1,15,NA,TRBV5-1,CASSPRGQSNTEAFF,TGCGCCAGCAGCCCCCGGGGACAGAGTAACACTGAAGCTTTCTTT
NA,TRBJ2-1,13,NA,TRBV28,CATISPGYNEQFF,TGTGCCACCATCAGCCCGGGGTACAATGAGCAGTTCTTC
TRBD1,TRBJ1-2,15,once,TRBV15,CATSRGGTGEDGYTF,TGTGCCACCAGCAGAGGAGGGACAGGGGAGGATGGCTACACCTTC
NA,TRBJ1-1,16,NA,TRBV5-4,CASSPPAGHRNTEAFF,TGTGCCAGCAGCCCCCCCGCCGGGCATAGGAACACTGAAGCTTTCTTT
NA,TRBJ2-7,15,NA,TRBV19,CASSLAGPSSYEQYF,TGTGCCAGTAGTCTAGCAGGGCCAAGCTCCTACGAGCAGTACTTC
NA,TRBJ2-3,12,NA,TRBV5-1,CASSLVGDTQYF,TGCGCCAGCAGCTTGGTAGGGGATACGCAGTATTTT
NA,TRBJ1-1,14,NA,TRBV28,CASSLIVEVAEAFF,TGTGCCAGCAGTTTAATAGTAGAGGTCGCTGAAGCTTTCTTT
TRBD2,TRBJ2-7,16,NA,TRBV10-3,CAISEPGTSATYEQYF,TGTGCCATCAGTGAGCCAGGGACTAGCGCGACCTACGAGCAGTACTTC
NA,TRBJ2-7,14,NA,TRBV10-2,CASSEFSGQYEQYF,TGCGCCAGCAGTGAGTTTTCCGGACAGTACGAGCAGTACTTC
NA,TRBJ2-5,15,medium-sized,TRBV5-1,CASSPPGLGGETQYF,TGCGCCAGCAGCCCGCCGGGACTCGGCGGGGAGACCCAGTACTTC
NA,TRBJ2-7,15,NA,TRBV11-3,CASSPGAGQVYEQYF,TGTGCCAGCAGCCCGGGGGCAGGGCAGGTCTACGAGCAGTACTTC
TRBD1,TRBJ2-1,15,NA,TRBV19,CASRTGTDSYNEQFF,TGTGCCAGTAGGACCGGGACAGACTCCTACAATGAGCAGTTCTTC
NA,TRBJ2-7,13,NA,TRBV7-9,CASSPPGPYEQYF,TGTGCCAGCAGCCCGCCGGGGCCCTACGAGCAGTACTTC
TRBD2,TRBJ2-5,14,NA,TRBV9,CASSVAGGQETQYF,TGTGCCAGCAGCGTCGCGGGAGGCCAAGAGACCCAGTACTTC
TRBD1,TRBJ2-1,14,once,TRBV5-1,CASWETGVNNEQFF,TGCGCCAGTTGGGAAACAGGGGTGAATAATGAGCAGTTCTTC
NA,TRBJ2-7,14,NA,TRBV6-6,CASSRGRPAGEQYF,TGTGCCAGCTCCCGGGGAAGGCCGGCGGGGGAGCAGTACTTC
NA,TRBJ2-6,15,NA,TRBV7-9,CASSFQGAGANVLTF,TGTGCCAGCAGCTTCCAGGGAGCCGGGGCCAACGTCCTGACTTTC
TRBD1,TRBJ2-5,14,once,TRBV2,CASSTGTGAATQYF,TGTGCCAGCAGTACCGGGACAGGGGCGGCGACCCAGTACTTC
NA,TRBJ1-1,13,NA,TRBV19,CASSIKWGTEAFF,TGTGCCAGTAGTATTAAATGGGGCACTGAAGCTTTCTTT
TRBD1,TRBJ2-1,15,once,TRBV11-3,CASSLQGIKGDEQFF,TGTGCCAGCAGCCTACAGGGGATAAAAGGGGATGAGCAGTTCTTC
NA,TRBJ2-1,13,NA,TRBV11-3,CASSLGGRNEQFF,TGTGCCAGCAGCTTGGGGGGTCGAAATGAGCAGTTCTTC
NA,TRBJ1-3,15,NA,TRBV2,CASNDRRGTGNTIYF,TGTGCCAGCAACGATAGGAGGGGCACTGGAAACACCATATATTTT
TRBD2,TRBJ2-7,20,NA,TRBV7-7,CASSLLPGLAGGPIFYEQYF,TGTGCTAGCAGCTTATTGCCGGGACTAGCGGGAGGGCCAATCTTCTACGAGCAGTACTTC
TRBD2,TRBJ2-1,17,NA,TRBV11-2,CASSLDPSGRATDEQFF,TGTGCCAGCAGCTTAGATCCTAGCGGGAGGGCCACGGATGAGCAGTTCTTC
TRBD1,TRBJ2-7,15,few,TRBV5-5,CASSLRTGDSYEQYF,TGTGCCAGCAGCCTCAGGACAGGAGACTCCTACGAGCAGTACTTC
NA,TRBJ2-7,15,NA,TRBV5-5,CASSLASERPYEQYF,TGTGCCAGCAGCCTAGCTAGCGAGAGGCCCTACGAGCAGTACTTC
TRBD1,TRBJ2-1,15,NA,TRBV2,CASSRDSGSYNEQFF,TGTGCCAGCAGTAGGGACAGTGGCTCCTACAATGAGCAGTTCTTC
NA,TRBJ1-1,13,NA,TRBV29-1,CSVEDFRGTEAFF,TGCAGCGTTGAAGATTTCAGGGGCACTGAAGCTTTCTTT
TRBD2,TRBJ2-1,18,NA,TRBV2,CASGPGLAGVASYNEQFF,TGTGCCAGCGGACCGGGACTAGCGGGAGTTGCCTCCTACAATGAGCAGTTCTTC
NA,TRBJ1-1,16,NA,TRBV18,CASSPPLQGRDTEAFF,TGTGCCAGCTCACCACCGCTTCAGGGCCGAGACACTGAAGCTTTCTTT
TRBD2,TRBJ2-7,14,NA,TRBV11-3,CASSLGSGSTEQYF,TGTGCCAGCAGCTTGGGTAGCGGGAGCACCGAGCAGTACTTC
TRBD2,TRBJ2-7,14,NA,TRBV11-2,CASSWGLAGYEQYF,TGTGCCAGCAGCTGGGGACTAGCCGGCTACGAGCAGTACTTC
NA,TRBJ1-2,13,NA,TRBV2,CASKRQGHYGYTF,TGTGCCAGCAAGCGGCAGGGACATTATGGCTACACCTTC
NA,TRBJ1-3,15,NA,TRBV5-1,CASSGGQSSGNTIYF,TGCGCCAGCAGCGGAGGACAGAGCTCTGGAAACACCATATATTTT
TRBD2,TRBJ2-1,14,once,TRBV29-1,CSVRPPSGVNEQFF,TGCAGCGTTAGGCCCCCTAGCGGGGTCAATGAGCAGTTCTTC
TRBD2,TRBJ2-7,15,few,TRBV4-2,CASSQDLAGGDEQYF,TGTGCCAGCAGCCAAGATCTAGCGGGAGGGGACGAGCAGTACTTC
NA,TRBJ1-3,13,NA,TRBV7-2,CASSLNGPRPIYF,TGTGCCAGCAGCTTAAACGGGCCCCGACCCATATATTTT